The clone carrying this T cell receptor beta chain was found many times. Its antigen is not identified. TCRdb re-called the multiplex PCR reads through MiXCR, storing one row per CDR3 protein. The sample holds roughly 16,000 distinct CDR3 sequences, around 49% seen once. The sample comes from a study of breast tumors, draining lymph nodes, adjacent tissues. General observations from the study: Most tumor T cells seemingly derive from lymph node, then expand in tumor. Tumors had less TCR diversity than lymph nodes, more than nontumor tissue.

This CDR3 contains 11 residues. With 6 bases removed from V and 5 bases from J, the gap between germline ends came to 7 bases. The origin of this receptor is a female donor with breast cancer. Some clones in this sample may be carry-over from other donors' samples. The rearrangement links TRBV12-3 or TRBV12-4 to TRBJ2-5; D not resolved. Sequences were obtained from tumor-adjacent breast tissue. CDR3 protein: CASSLGETQYF. As DNA, the CDR3 is TGTGCCAGCAGCCTAGGGGAGACCCAGTACTTC.